This T cell receptor (beta chain) was recovered during a study of post-analysis software for immune sequencing data. Overall study: The disease courses covered relapsing-remitting, secondary progressive and progressive-relapsing multiple sclerosis.

The authors incorporated unique molecular identifiers into the TCR beta cDNA libraries. From the PCR reads, TCRdb called clonotypes with MiXCR, one entry per CDR3 protein. In the table there are approximately 770,000 distinct CDR3 sequences, approximately 44% of which are singletons. Study results and caveats: Multiple sclerosis was associated with a significant reduction in normalized Chao1 diversity relative to controls. Higher frequency in patients than in controls was seen for a handful of TRBV segments, with TRBV5-6, TRBV5-1 and TRBV20-1 among them. F measure clustering grouped samples strongly by preparation batch.

Trimming left V 4 bases short and J 7 bases short, with 13 bases between. From germline, CDR1 is MNHEY and CDR2 SVGEGT. The CDR3 length is 13 residues. This clonotype was detected only a few times. Antigen unknown. This chain joins TRBV6-2 or TRBV6-3 and TRBJ2-5; D might be TRBD1 (6 bases). This clonotype was sampled from a girl aged 5-17 years with multiple sclerosis. Input material: blood. The DNA for the CDR3 is TGTGCCAGCAGTTCCGGGACGACAGGGACCCAGTACTTC. Amino acid sequence: CASSSGTTGTQYF.